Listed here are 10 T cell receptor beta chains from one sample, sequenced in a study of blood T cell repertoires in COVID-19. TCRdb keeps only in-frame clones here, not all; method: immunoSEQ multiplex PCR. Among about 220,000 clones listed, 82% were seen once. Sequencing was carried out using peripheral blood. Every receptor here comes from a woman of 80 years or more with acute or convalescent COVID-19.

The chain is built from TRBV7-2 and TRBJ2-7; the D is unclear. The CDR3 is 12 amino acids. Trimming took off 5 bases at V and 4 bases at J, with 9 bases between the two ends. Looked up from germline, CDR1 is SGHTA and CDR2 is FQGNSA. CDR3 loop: CASSTGPYEQYF. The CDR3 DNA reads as TGTGCCAGCAGCACTGGGCCATACGAGCAGTACTTC. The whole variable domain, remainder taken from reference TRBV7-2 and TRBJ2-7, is GAGVSQSPSNKVTEKGKDVELRCDPISGHTALYWYRQSLGQGLEFLIYFQGNSAPDKSGLPSDRFSAERTGGSVSTLTIQRTQQEDSAVYLCASSTGPYEQYFGPGTRLTVT.

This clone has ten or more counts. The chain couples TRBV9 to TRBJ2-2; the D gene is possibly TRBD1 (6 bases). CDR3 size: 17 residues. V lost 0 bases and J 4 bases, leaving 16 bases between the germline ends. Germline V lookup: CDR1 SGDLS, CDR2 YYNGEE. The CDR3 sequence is CASSVAWTATVTGELFF. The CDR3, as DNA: TGTGCCAGCAGCGTAGCATGGACAGCAACGGTCACCGGGGAGCTGTTTTTT.

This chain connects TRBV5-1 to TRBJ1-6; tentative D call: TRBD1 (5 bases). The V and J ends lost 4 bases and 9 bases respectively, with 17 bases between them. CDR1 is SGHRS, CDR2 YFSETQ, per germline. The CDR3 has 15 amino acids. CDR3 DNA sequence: TGCGCCAGCAGCGGGAGGGGCAGGGATACTTCACCCCTCCACTTT. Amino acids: CASSGRGRDTSPLHF.

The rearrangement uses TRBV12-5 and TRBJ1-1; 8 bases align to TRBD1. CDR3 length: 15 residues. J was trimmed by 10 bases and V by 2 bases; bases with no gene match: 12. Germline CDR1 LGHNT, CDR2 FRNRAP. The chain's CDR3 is CASGLSGRGLIGAFF. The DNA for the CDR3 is TGTGCTAGTGGTTTGTCGGGCAGGGGGCTTATCGGAGCTTTCTTT.

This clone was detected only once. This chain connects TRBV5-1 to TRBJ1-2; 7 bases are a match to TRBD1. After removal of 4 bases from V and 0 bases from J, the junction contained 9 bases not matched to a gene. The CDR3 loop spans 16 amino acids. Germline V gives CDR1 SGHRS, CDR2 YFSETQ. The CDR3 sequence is CASSQGGTAANYGYTF. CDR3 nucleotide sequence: TGCGCCAGCAGCCAAGGCGGGACAGCGGCTAACTATGGCTACACCTTC. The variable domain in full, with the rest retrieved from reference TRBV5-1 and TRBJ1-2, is KAGVTQTPRYLIKTRGQQVTLSCSPISGHRSVSWYQQTPGQGLQFLFEYFSETQRNKGNFPGRFSGRQFSNSRSEMNVSTLELGDSALYLCASSQGGTAANYGYTFGSGTRLTVV.

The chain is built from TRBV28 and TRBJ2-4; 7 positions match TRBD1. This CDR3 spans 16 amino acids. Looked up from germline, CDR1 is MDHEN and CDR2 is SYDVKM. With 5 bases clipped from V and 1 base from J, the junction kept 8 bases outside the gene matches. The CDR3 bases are TGTGCCAGCAGTCCCGCCCTGACAGGGGCCAAAAACATTCAGTACTTC. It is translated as CASSPALTGAKNIQYF.

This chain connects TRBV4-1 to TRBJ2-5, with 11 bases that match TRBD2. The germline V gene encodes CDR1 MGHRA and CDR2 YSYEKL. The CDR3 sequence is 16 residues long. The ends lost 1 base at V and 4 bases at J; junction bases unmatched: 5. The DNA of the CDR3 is TGCGCCAGCAGCCAAGTAGCGGGGGGGCCTGGAGAGACCCAGTACTTC. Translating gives CASSQVAGGPGETQYF.

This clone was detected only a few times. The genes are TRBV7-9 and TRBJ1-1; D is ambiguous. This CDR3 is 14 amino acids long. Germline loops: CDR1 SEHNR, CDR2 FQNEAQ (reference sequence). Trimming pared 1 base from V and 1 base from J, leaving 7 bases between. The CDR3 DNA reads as TGTGCCAGCAGCTTAGATCAGAAGAACACTGAAGCTTTCTTT. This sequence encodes CASSLDQKNTEAFF. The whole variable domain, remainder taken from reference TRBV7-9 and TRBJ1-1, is DTGVSQNPRHKITKRGQNVTFRCDPISEHNRLYWYRQTLGQGPEFLTYFQNEAQLEKSRLLSDRFSAERPKGSFSTLEIQRTEQGDSAMYLCASSLDQKNTEAFFGQGTRLTVV.

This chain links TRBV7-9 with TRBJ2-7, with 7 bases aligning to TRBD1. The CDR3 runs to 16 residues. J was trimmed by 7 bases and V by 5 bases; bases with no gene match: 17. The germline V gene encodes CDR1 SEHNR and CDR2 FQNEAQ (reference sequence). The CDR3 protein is CASSVHRGPPSEEQYF. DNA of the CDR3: TGTGCCAGCAGCGTACACAGGGGTCCCCCCTCGGAGGAGCAGTACTTC.

For the CDR3, the DNA is TGTGCCAGCTCGCGGAGCGGGGGGTCCTCCTACGAGCAGTACTTC. Amino acid sequence: CASSRSGGSSYEQYF. V is TRBV18 and J is TRBJ2-7; TRBD2 agrees at 9 bases. Germline CDR1 is KGHSH and CDR2 is LQKENI. The CDR3 is 15 residues long. J was trimmed by 0 bases and V by 6 bases; bases with no gene match: 6.